This entry describes one TCR beta chain. Its specific antigen is unknown. The cohort consisted of some 670 healthy bone marrow donors. Cohort members were all nominally healthy when sampled, although unrecorded immune exposures were likely present. The donor was CMV seropositive and was included in the group of 289 seropositive cohort members. A peripheral blood sample was collected from each donor, and TCR beta sequencing was performed on peripheral blood mononuclear cells. Genomic DNA extraction from the blood cell samples was performed with the Qiagen DNeasy Blood Extraction Kit. This sample is part of a study of cytomegalovirus exposure and HLA in healthy donors (dated by TCRdb to about 2017). Concerning the study at large: An earlier analysis of approximately 550 of the donors reported about 290 Gb of sequence data and around 120 million unique TCR beta sequences from 150 million to 200 million T cells. About 330 gigabases of sequencing data and around 88 million unique TCR sequences made up an early release that covered about 640 HLA-typed donors. Of the 300 to 500 genotyped donors, 70% to 90% were placed in the genetic ancestry cluster associated with self-reported Caucasian donors. The study aimed to test whether cataloging public T cell receptors could reveal signatures of past pathogen exposure. Using immunosequencing, the study profiled T cell repertoires from 666 subjects and related those repertoires to cytomegalovirus serostatus. A separate validation cohort of more than 100 different subjects was used in addition to the roughly 640-subject first cohort. To predict cytomegalovirus infection status, the study brought together high-throughput TCR immunosequencing, statistical association of individual TCRs with disease status, and machine learning. In a later analysis, previously published TCR beta repertoires from more than 500 donors were re-analyzed and high-resolution HLA genotyping was added so that TCR occurrence patterns could be studied. In the later analysis, no new phenotypic data were used to find candidate immune exposures; instead, reliance was placed on TCR beta sequences and their occurrence across donors. To decide whether each TCR beta V gene segment behaved as functional or pseudogenic, an earlier analysis of some 600 of the donors relied on high-throughput TCR beta sequencing. Donor age, sex, ethnicity and CMV serostatus were compiled alongside the repertoire data. A later genetic analysis used genome-wide SNP genotypes for about 65% of the 666 donors, treating that subset as a discovery cohort. All discovery cohort repertoires had been generated using a single sequencing platform. Both class I and class II loci were covered by HLA typing, at four-digit resolution. Typing coverage varied by locus: roughly 629-630 donors for A, B, C, DRB1 and DQB1; approximately 560 for DQA1; some 610 for DPA1; some 470 for DPB1. Several DR-DQ haplotypes were handled as single units for association and clustering, since linkage in the cohort was strong. On average, approximately 250,000 unique TCR beta nucleotide sequences were sequenced per donor among 398 genotyped donors of the cohort, with 15% to 20% of those sequences being non-productive. Broad study findings and their caveats: A further reported finding was that TCR beta sequences accurately predicted the HLA-A and HLA-B alleles for most subjects in the first cohort. In a later genetic analysis, a missense DCLRE1C variant was associated with V-gene and J-gene trimming of TCR beta chains, and the association was replicated in an independent cohort. In a later analysis, TCR association rates were found to vary across HLA loci, with the most associated TCRs seen for DRB1 alleles and the fewest for HLA-C alleles. The earlier analysis of 587 of the donors excluded some 15 rarely observed V segments, including chromosome 9 orphons, because counts were too low. Most TCR sequences were observed very rarely across donors, whereas some public TCRs were present in many individuals. Sequencing depth was assumed to be roughly uniform across donors in the presence/absence analyses, though that assumption may not hold. In the study, around 160 TCR beta chains were listed as associated with cytomegalovirus. Three of the identified cytomegalovirus-associated TCR beta chains were confirmed in vitro to be specific for cytomegalovirus antigens. Several of the top co-occurrence clusters appeared to be linked to parvovirus B19, influenza, CMV and Epstein-Barr virus, according to a later analysis. The sequencing pipeline was judged likely to have produced a cluster of highly shared sequence variants as a technical artifact. Because some donors lacked HLA typing at each locus, the association tests relied only on the typed subset. The only immune exposure information available for the cohort was CMV serostatus. Compared with the approximately 720-donor mean, donors in an Asian-associated ancestry cluster had fewer N-insertions in productive TCRs, according to a later genetic analysis. In this cohort, only TCR beta chains were sequenced, and detectable features were limited by the absence of alpha or paired-chain data. It was suggested by the authors that the approach could potentially be generalized to other disease states and immunological phenotypes. Linkage disequilibrium might explain the correlated functional status among segregating V segments, but an unknown experimental factor could not be excluded. The classifier was reported to diagnose cytomegalovirus status with high specificity and sensitivity in both the original cohort and the validation cohort. Compared with equally common non-associated chains, HLA-associated TCR beta chains in a later analysis were more clonally expanded and had lower generation probabilities. Broadly in line with IMGT annotations, most TCR beta V segments showed up in productive rearrangements about 90% or about 30% of the time in an earlier analysis of a few hundred of the donors. In a later analysis, most CMV-associated TCR beta chains were found to appear HLA-restricted, with HLA associations seemingly driven largely by CMV exposure. In a later analysis, 16,951 TCR beta sequences were associated with specific HLA alleles at a false discovery rate of 0.05. Assigning TCR associations to individual alleles was difficult when HLA alleles, especially DR and DQ, strongly co-occurred.

Library creation used the immunoSEQ multiplex PCR assay. A mixture of 60 forward primers for TCR Vbeta segments and 13 reverse primers for TCR Jbeta segments was used in the multiplex PCR. A multiplex PCR assay on genomic DNA amplified the CDR3 region of rearranged TCR beta genes. The Illumina HiSeq System was used to sequence the amplified TCR beta libraries as 87-base-pair reads. From the authors' description of their analysis: Across the 666 repertoires, a later analysis counted 60 million to 90 million unique TCR beta chains, approximately 10 million of which were shared by at least two donors. A nearest-neighbor algorithm error-corrected the raw reads and collapsed the reads into unique sequences, merging closely related sequences to remove PCR and sequencing errors. Alignment of CDR3 sequences to IMGT reference sequences was used to assign V, D and J gene segments. For a sequence to be retained, at least a six-nucleotide match to both a V gene segment and a J gene segment was required. Rearrangements were classified as productive when the CDR3 lacked stop codons and remained in frame with V and J, and all other rearrangements were classified as non-productive. Following IMGT convention, CDR3 was defined as the stretch from the second conserved V-encoded cysteine to the conserved J-encoded phenylalanine. The earlier analysis of some 540 of the donors excluded any sequence lacking an unambiguous match to a single V gene segment. An earlier analysis of 450 to 650 of the donors called V segments functional above 56.7% productive rearrangements and segregating when the between-donor standard deviation exceeded 5%. A statistical classification framework was developed to diagnose cytomegalovirus status using the catalog of TCR beta chain sequences. A later analysis assigned V and J genes by comparing TCR nucleotide sequences with IMGT/GENE-DB human TR gene sequences. A later analysis assigned CDR3 sequences and most-parsimonious VDJ recombination scenarios with the TCRdist pipeline. In a later analysis, each TCR beta chain was defined by its CDR3 amino acid sequence together with its V-gene family, and reads lacking a unique V-gene family were excluded. To address suspected cross-contamination and a sequencing artifact, a later analysis removed 450 to 700 highly shared, low-generation-probability nucleotide sequences. A later analysis calculated a clonal expansion index for each public chain from normalized within-repertoire ranks of inferred template counts. In a later analysis, generation probabilities were computed with a VDJ recombination model fitted to out-of-frame rearrangements, and the resulting probabilities were checked against IGoR. Hypergeometric tests were used in a later analysis to score TCR-TCR, TCR-HLA and TCR-CMV co-occurrence, with a repertoire-size bias correction applied to the TCR pairs. To estimate false discovery rates, a later analysis permuted the HLA or CMV assignments 20 times. In a later analysis, co-occurring TCRs were grouped with DBSCAN, and TCRdist sequence similarity was added when clustering was performed within HLA-allele-positive subsets. Co-occurrence clustering excluded repertoires with fewer than 30,000 or more than 120,000 public chains, plus five with anomalous nucleotide sharing. TCRdb carries this immuneACCESS record with in-frame sequences only. Its versions omit some clonotypes, under half of them owing to an unresolved V gene in the studies checked, with the rest unexplained. V, J and clone size reflect that table, while D and trimming were determined from the DNA. This sample's clone table shows fewer than 250,000 clones. 0.75% to 1% of the sample goes to the ten largest clones.

Source material: PBMCs. This receptor was obtained from a woman aged 25 to 45 in good health and CMV-seropositive.

The nucleotide sequence is TGTGCCTGGAGTGTACTAATGGATGAGCAGTACTTC. Translated, this gives CAWSVLMDEQYF. The chain links TRBV30 with TRBJ2-7; confidence is insufficient to name the D gene. The germline V gene (reference sequence) gives CDR1 as GTSNPN and CDR2 as SVGIG. The CDR3 runs 12 amino acids, cysteine and phenylalanine included. Left in the record is the CDR3 DNA by itself, 36 bases read in frame from the first base. V loses 0 bases of germline sequence and J loses 7 bases, and the interval between the two ends is 10 bases.